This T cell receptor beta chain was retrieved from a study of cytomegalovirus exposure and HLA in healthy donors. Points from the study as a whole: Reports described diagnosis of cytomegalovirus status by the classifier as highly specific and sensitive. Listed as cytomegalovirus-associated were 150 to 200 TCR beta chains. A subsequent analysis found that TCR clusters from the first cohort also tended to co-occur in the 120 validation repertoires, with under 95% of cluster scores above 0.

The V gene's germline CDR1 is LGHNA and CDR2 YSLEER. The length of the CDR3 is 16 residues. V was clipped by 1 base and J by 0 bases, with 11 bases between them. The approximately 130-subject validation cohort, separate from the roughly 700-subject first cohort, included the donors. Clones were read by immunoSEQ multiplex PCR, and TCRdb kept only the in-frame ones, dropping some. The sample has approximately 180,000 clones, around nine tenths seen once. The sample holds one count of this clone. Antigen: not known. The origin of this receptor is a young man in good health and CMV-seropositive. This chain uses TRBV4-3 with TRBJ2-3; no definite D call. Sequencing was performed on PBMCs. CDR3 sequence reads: CASSQGGASSTDTQYF. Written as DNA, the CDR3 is TGCGCCAGCAGCCAAGGAGGTGCGAGTAGCACAGATACGCAGTATTTT.